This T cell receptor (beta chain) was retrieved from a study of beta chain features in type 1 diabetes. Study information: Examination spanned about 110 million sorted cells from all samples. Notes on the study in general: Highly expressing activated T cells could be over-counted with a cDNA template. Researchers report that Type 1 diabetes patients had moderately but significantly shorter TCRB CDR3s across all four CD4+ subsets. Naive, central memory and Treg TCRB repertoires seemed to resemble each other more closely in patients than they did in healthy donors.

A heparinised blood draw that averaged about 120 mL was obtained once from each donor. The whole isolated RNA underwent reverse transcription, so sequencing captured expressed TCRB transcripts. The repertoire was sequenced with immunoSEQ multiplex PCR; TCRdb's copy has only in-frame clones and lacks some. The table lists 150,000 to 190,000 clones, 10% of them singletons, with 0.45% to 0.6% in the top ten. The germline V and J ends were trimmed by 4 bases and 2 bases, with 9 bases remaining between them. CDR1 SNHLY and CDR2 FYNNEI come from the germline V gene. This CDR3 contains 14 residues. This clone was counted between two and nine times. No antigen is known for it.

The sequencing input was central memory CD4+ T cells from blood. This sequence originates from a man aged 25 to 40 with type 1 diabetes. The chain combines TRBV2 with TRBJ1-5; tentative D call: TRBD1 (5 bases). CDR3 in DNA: TGTGCCAGCAGTGTTGGGGGGGGCAATCAGCCCCAGCATTTT. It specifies CASSVGGGNQPQHF.